This is a list of T cell receptor beta chains from one sample in a study of blood T cells in healthy people across ages. A single record per CDR3 protein comes from TCRdb applying MiXCR to the 5' RACE reads. The sample shows roughly 700,000 distinct CDR3 sequences, approximately 25% of them seen only once. The same data also contributed to another study, on T cells of mothers and their children.

The sequencing input was blood. The receptor source for this set is a boy between 5 and 17 years old in good health. CDR3s include the opening cysteine and the closing phenylalanine or tryptophan. Fields, in order: V gene, J gene, clone size, D gene, CDR3 protein, CDR3 DNA. D genes are given only for firm matches. Not every row has a clone size; where given, it reads once, few, many or a size class.

>TRBV5-1|TRBJ2-1|-|-
CASSLVAAGDNEQFF
TGCGCCAGCAGCTTGGTGGCAGCCGGGGACAATGAGCAGTTCTTC
>TRBV5-1|TRBJ2-3|-|TRBD2
CASSARLAGNTDTQYF
TGCGCCAGCAGCGCACGACTAGCGGGAAACACAGATACGCAGTATTTT
>TRBV3-1|TRBJ2-5|-|-
CASSRPGGSLGVETQYF
TGTGCCAGCAGCCGCCCTGGGGGCAGCCTCGGCGTTGAGACCCAGTACTTC
>TRBV7-9|TRBJ2-5|-|-
CASSLGSGQETQYF
TGCGCCAGCAGCTTGGGGAGCGGCCAAGAGACCCAGTACTTC
>TRBV4-2|TRBJ2-4|few|TRBD2
CASSLGGDAQRDIQYF
TGTGCCAGCAGCCTTGGGGGGGACGCGCAAAGGGACATTCAGTACTTC
>TRBV11-3|TRBJ1-3|-|-
CASSPRQGNTIYF
TGTGCCAGCAGCCCCCGACAGGGAAACACCATATATTTT
>TRBV20-1|TRBJ2-7|-|-
CSATFSTLSYEQYF
TGCAGTGCTACGTTCTCGACCCTCTCCTACGAGCAGTACTTC
>TRBV5-1|TRBJ2-7|-|-
CASSLRQSVSPHEQYF
TGCGCCAGCAGCTTGCGACAGTCCGTCTCCCCCCACGAGCAGTACTTC
>TRBV2|TRBJ2-7|-|-
CASTEQYF
TGTGCCAGCACCGAGCAGTACTTC
>TRBV4-1|TRBJ2-7|once|-
CASSQRDGTYEQYF
TGCGCCAGCAGCCAACGGGACGGAACCTACGAGCAGTACTTC
>TRBV11-2|TRBJ2-7|few|TRBD2
CASSRGELAVYEQYF
TGTGCCAGCAGCCGAGGGGAACTAGCGGTATACGAGCAGTACTTC
>TRBV5-1|TRBJ2-1|few|TRBD2
CASSQGGGLYNEQFF
TGCGCCAGCAGCCAGGGCGGGGGTCTTTACAATGAGCAGTTCTTC
>TRBV7-2|TRBJ2-1|-|-
CASSSRVGDQQFF
TGTGCCAGCAGCTCCCGGGTTGGGGACCAGCAGTTCTTC
>TRBV6-2/TRBV6-3|TRBJ2-5|-|TRBD1
CASTATGSGETQYF
TGTGCCAGCACCGCGACAGGGTCGGGCGAGACCCAGTACTTC
>TRBV2|TRBJ2-6|few|TRBD1
CASTSTGAGANVLTF
TGTGCCAGCACCTCAACAGGGGCTGGGGCCAACGTCCTGACTTTC
>TRBV28|TRBJ2-2|-|-
CASRHTANTGELFF
TGTGCCAGCAGACATACTGCGAACACCGGGGAGCTGTTTTTT
>TRBV27|TRBJ1-2|few|-
CASRNYASGHGYTF
TGTGCCAGCAGAAACTATGCCTCAGGGCATGGCTACACCTTC
>TRBV20-1|TRBJ2-7|-|-
CSAQPQGYYEQYF
TGCAGTGCCCAGCCGCAGGGGTACTACGAGCAGTACTTC
>TRBV6-6|TRBJ1-5|-|-
CASSYETPDQPQHF
TGTGCCAGCAGTTACGAGACCCCAGACCAGCCCCAGCATTTT
>TRBV27|TRBJ1-1|-|-
CASSSDLWDTEAFF
TGTGCCAGCAGTTCGGACCTCTGGGACACTGAAGCTTTCTTT
>TRBV6-1|TRBJ1-4|few|-
CASNTGRDEKLFF
TGTGCCAGCAATACAGGCCGAGATGAAAAACTGTTTTTT
>TRBV29-1|TRBJ2-7|-|-
CSVVSGDTYEQYF
TGCAGCGTTGTCTCCGGAGACACCTACGAGCAGTACTTC
>TRBV7-3|TRBJ2-1|once|TRBD2
CASRPGLAGGRLDVQFF
TGTGCCAGCAGACCGGGACTAGCGGGAGGGCGTTTGGATGTGCAGTTCTTC
>TRBV7-9|TRBJ2-7|-|TRBD1
CASSPKPGQGVVYEQYF
TGTGCCAGCAGCCCGAAACCGGGACAGGGCGTTGTATACGAGCAGTACTTC
>TRBV4-3|TRBJ2-7|few|-
CASSQDHWGNSYEQYF
TGCGCCAGCAGCCAAGATCACTGGGGAAACTCCTACGAGCAGTACTTC
>TRBV28|TRBJ2-1|few|TRBD1
CASHGGTEYNEQFF
TGTGCCAGCCATGGTGGGACAGAGTACAATGAGCAGTTCTTC
>TRBV12-3/TRBV12-4|TRBJ1-5|few|-
CASRFGRDQPQHF
TGTGCCAGCCGCTTTGGGAGGGATCAGCCCCAGCATTTT
>TRBV7-9|TRBJ2-5|-|TRBD2
CASSLASGGFQETQYF
TGTGCCAGCAGCTTAGCTAGCGGGGGGTTCCAAGAGACCCAGTACTTC
>TRBV4-1|TRBJ2-5|few|TRBD2
CASSQETSGRGVGETQYF
TGCGCCAGCAGCCAAGAGACTAGCGGGAGGGGTGTTGGAGAGACCCAGTACTTC
>TRBV5-1|TRBJ2-3|many|-
CASSFGADTQYF
TGCGCCAGCAGCTTCGGGGCAGATACGCAGTATTTT
>TRBV29-1|TRBJ2-1|-|TRBD2
CSVSGLAGGPTSYNEQFF
TGCAGCGTTTCGGGACTAGCGGGAGGGCCGACCTCCTACAATGAGCAGTTCTTC
>TRBV7-9|TRBJ2-1|-|-
CASSLAKRTNEQFF
TGTGCCAGCAGCTTAGCGAAGCGCACCAATGAGCAGTTCTTC
>TRBV10-3|TRBJ1-1|few|TRBD1
CAIRVGGTENTEAFF
TGTGCCATCAGAGTCGGTGGGACAGAGAACACTGAAGCTTTCTTT
>TRBV4-3|TRBJ2-5|-|-
CASRQEGTRGETQYF
TGCGCCAGCAGACAAGAGGGGACCCGGGGAGAGACCCAGTACTTC
>TRBV28|TRBJ2-5|-|TRBD2
CASGTTVAGDQYF
TGTGCCAGCGGTACCACAGTGGCGGGGGACCAGTACTTC
>TRBV18|TRBJ2-1|few|TRBD2
CASSPSGVPANEQFF
TGTGCCAGCTCACCAAGCGGGGTCCCGGCCAATGAGCAGTTCTTC
>TRBV28|TRBJ2-3|few|-
CASRSNTDTQYF
TGTGCCAGCAGATCGAACACAGATACGCAGTATTTT
>TRBV5-1|TRBJ2-1|many|TRBD1
CASSPGQGSNNEQFF
TGCGCCAGCAGTCCGGGACAGGGGTCGAACAATGAGCAGTTCTTC
>TRBV20-1|TRBJ2-7|-|TRBD2
CSAWALLAGTYEQYF
TGCAGTGCTTGGGCTCTACTAGCGGGCACCTACGAGCAGTACTTC
>TRBV7-6|TRBJ2-3|few|-
CASSLEADQASTDTQYF
TGTGCCAGCAGCTTAGAAGCCGACCAGGCTAGCACAGATACGCAGTATTTT
>TRBV5-1|TRBJ2-5|-|-
CASSLDQASQKTQYF
TGCGCCAGCAGCTTGGACCAGGCGTCCCAGAAGACCCAGTACTTC
>TRBV6-2/TRBV6-3|TRBJ1-1|few|-
CASSYKEGEGSFTEAFF
TGTGCCAGCAGTTATAAGGAGGGTGAGGGATCATTCACTGAAGCTTTCTTT
>TRBV2|TRBJ2-3|-|-
CASLGSPASLDTQYF
TGTGCCAGCCTTGGTTCTCCAGCCAGCTTAGATACGCAGTATTTT
>TRBV6-6|TRBJ2-7|few|-
CASNKRSYEQYF
TGTGCCAGCAACAAGCGCTCCTACGAGCAGTACTTC
>TRBV13|TRBJ1-2|few|-
CASSSRVRRDGYTF
TGTGCCAGCAGTTCGAGAGTAAGACGGGATGGCTACACCTTC
>TRBV5-1|TRBJ2-2|-|TRBD2
CASSPRLAGGPQGTGELFF
TGCGCCAGCAGCCCGCGACTAGCGGGAGGGCCACAGGGCACCGGGGAGCTGTTTTTT
>TRBV3-1|TRBJ2-6|-|-
CASSQDSSGANGLTF
TGTGCCAGCAGCCAAGATAGCTCTGGGGCCAACGGCCTGACTTTC
>TRBV21-1|TRBJ2-7|once|-
CASSKGLNRASYEQYF
TGTGCCAGCAGCAAGGGCTTGAACAGGGCCTCCTACGAGCAGTACTTC
>TRBV7-8|TRBJ2-3|-|-
CASSLWITSTDTQYF
TGTGCCAGCAGCCTCTGGATAACTAGCACAGATACGCAGTATTTT
>TRBV27|TRBJ2-2|-|-
CASSFQRSVGELFF
TGTGCCAGCAGTTTCCAGCGTTCTGTCGGGGAGCTGTTTTTT
>TRBV20-1|TRBJ2-7|-|-
CSASAFRDSYEQYF
TGCAGTGCTAGTGCGTTCCGGGACTCCTACGAGCAGTACTTC
>TRBV6-1|TRBJ2-2|few|-
CASSFGRVLANTGELFF
TGTGCCAGCAGCTTCGGACGGGTACTGGCGAACACCGGGGAGCTGTTTTTT
>TRBV7-8|TRBJ1-1|-|TRBD1
CASSTRTGENTEAFF
TGTGCCAGCAGCACCAGGACAGGAGAGAACACTGAAGCTTTCTTT